The rows below give T cell receptor beta chains drawn from one sample of a study of cytomegalovirus exposure and HLA in healthy donors. The table came from immunoSEQ multiplex PCR; TCRdb's copy has only in-frame clones and leaves some out. The table records around 110,000 clones, 9% to 10% of them present only once. Input material: PBMCs. The receptors were sampled from a young man in good health and CMV-seronegative. Each CDR3 is given with its conserved first and last residue. Fields, in order: clone size, J gene, V gene, D gene, CDR3 protein, CDR3 DNA. The D gene is left open where the match is weak. The size of a clone is reported for some rows only, either as once, few or many, or as a class for expanded clones.

clone size: -; J gene: TRBJ2-1; V gene: TRBV6-5; D gene: -; CDR3 protein: CASSYQGNYNEQFF; CDR3 DNA: TGTGCCAGCAGTTACCAGGGGAACTACAATGAGCAGTTCTTC
clone size: few; J gene: TRBJ2-3; V gene: TRBV6-1; D gene: -; CDR3 protein: CASSSEGSSTDTQYF; CDR3 DNA: TGTGCCAGCAGTTCGGAGGGCTCTAGCACAGATACGCAGTATTTT
clone size: few; J gene: TRBJ1-1; V gene: TRBV18; D gene: TRBD1; CDR3 protein: CASSLWDRKNTEAFF; CDR3 DNA: TGTGCCAGCTCGCTATGGGACAGAAAAAACACTGAAGCTTTCTTT
clone size: -; J gene: TRBJ1-1; V gene: TRBV6-4; D gene: TRBD1; CDR3 protein: CASRPTGLNTEAFF; CDR3 DNA: TGTGCCAGCAGACCGACAGGGTTGAACACTGAAGCTTTCTTT
clone size: few; J gene: TRBJ2-7; V gene: TRBV29-1; D gene: TRBD2; CDR3 protein: CSVEGTSGGTYEQYF; CDR3 DNA: TGCAGCGTTGAAGGGACTAGCGGGGGAACCTACGAGCAGTACTTC
clone size: -; J gene: TRBJ1-5; V gene: TRBV6-1; D gene: -; CDR3 protein: CASSGHREGGQPQHF; CDR3 DNA: TGTGCCAGCAGTGGCCACAGGGAGGGCGGTCAGCCCCAGCATTTT
clone size: few; J gene: TRBJ2-2; V gene: TRBV27; D gene: TRBD2; CDR3 protein: CASSFTSGTGELFF; CDR3 DNA: TGTGCCAGCAGTTTTACTAGCGGGACCGGGGAGCTGTTTTTT
clone size: -; J gene: TRBJ1-5; V gene: TRBV5-5; D gene: -; CDR3 protein: CASSQDRQPQHF; CDR3 DNA: TGTGCCAGCAGCCAAGACAGGCAGCCCCAGCATTTT
clone size: few; J gene: TRBJ2-2; V gene: TRBV14; D gene: -; CDR3 protein: CASSQQDTGELFF; CDR3 DNA: TGTGCCAGCAGCCAACAGGATACCGGGGAGCTGTTTTTT
clone size: -; J gene: TRBJ1-5; V gene: TRBV6-1; D gene: -; CDR3 protein: CASREDGGRNQPQHF; CDR3 DNA: TGTGCCAGCAGGGAGGATGGAGGGCGCAATCAGCCCCAGCATTTT
clone size: few; J gene: TRBJ2-5; V gene: TRBV19; D gene: TRBD2; CDR3 protein: CATRRGRETQYF; CDR3 DNA: TGTGCCACCCGGCGGGGGAGGGAGACCCAGTACTTC
clone size: -; J gene: TRBJ2-3; V gene: TRBV29-1; D gene: TRBD2; CDR3 protein: CSALAGAVDTQYF; CDR3 DNA: TGCAGCGCTTTAGCGGGAGCAGTAGATACGCAGTATTTT
clone size: -; J gene: TRBJ1-3; V gene: TRBV30; D gene: -; CDR3 protein: CAWSRGPASGNTIYF; CDR3 DNA: TGTGCCTGGAGCCGGGGTCCAGCCTCTGGAAACACCATATATTTT
clone size: -; J gene: TRBJ2-7; V gene: TRBV5-1; D gene: TRBD1; CDR3 protein: CASRIRTGIYEQYF; CDR3 DNA: TGCGCCAGCAGAATCAGGACAGGGATCTACGAGCAGTACTTC